The 2 T cell receptor beta chains below come from one sample, sequenced in a study of blood T cell repertoires in COVID-19. Sequenced by immunoSEQ multiplex PCR; TCRdb stores in-frame clones only, minus some. Among more than 85,000 clones listed, about four fifths were seen once. The source material was peripheral blood. The receptor source for this set is a man older than 75 with acute or convalescent COVID-19.

The chain couples TRBV28 to TRBJ1-3; 7 bases align to TRBD1. Per germline, CDR1 MDHEN and CDR2 SYDVKM. The V gene end was trimmed by 6 bases and the J gene end by 13 bases; junction bases not matched to a gene: 6. The CDR3 is 11 residues long. The CDR3 sequence: CASSEGQSIYF. DNA for the CDR3: TGTGCCAGCAGCGAGGGACAGTCGATATATTTT.

This clone was counted at least ten times. The chain is built from TRBV7-6 and TRBJ2-7; TRBD1 matches at 7 bases. Germline CDR1 SGHVS, CDR2 FNYEAQ. The V gene end was trimmed by 1 base and the J gene end by 5 bases; junction bases not matched to a gene: 14. The CDR3 sequence is 17 residues long. The CDR3 sequence is CASSLEPGQFRQNEQYF. In DNA form, the CDR3 reads TGTGCCAGCAGCTTAGAGCCGGGACAGTTCCGGCAAAACGAGCAGTACTTC.